This T cell receptor beta chain comes out of a study of blood T cell repertoires in COVID-19. Across the whole study: Sites in the United States, Italy and Spain provided acute and convalescent COVID-19 samples. T cells, B-cell-depleted T cells, or PBMCs supplied cDNA or gDNA.

Original analysis: Amplification from reference gene primers served as the basis for estimated nucleated cell counts. Repertoires were generated with immunoSEQ multiplex PCR, while TCRdb's copy carries only in-frame clones and drops some. V and J calls and clone size are those listed in that table; D and trimming were worked out from the DNA. The sample shows about 250,000 clones, about four fifths of them seen only once. Germline V lookup: CDR1 MDHEN, CDR2 SYDVKM. Trimming left V 3 bases short and J 11 bases short, with 14 bases between. This CDR3 is 14 amino acids long. Sequenced sample: peripheral blood. The TCR was taken from a man aged 80 or over with acute or convalescent COVID-19. V is TRBV28 and J is TRBJ1-6, with D tentatively TRBD1 (6 bases). The CDR3 DNA reads TGTGCCAGCAGTTTGAGCAGGGGCGCGACACCCCTCCACTTT. The encoded protein is CASSLSRGATPLHF.